There are a few counts of the clone carrying this T cell receptor (beta chain). The sample is drawn from a study of long-term antiretroviral therapy in people with HIV. This was the immunoSEQ v3.0 assay at survey level. Sequencing used immunoSEQ multiplex PCR; TCRdb keeps in-frame clones, though not all of them. The profile shows 16,000 or so clones, 80% to 90% of them singletons. This CDR3 contains 14 residues. The V gene lost 3 bases and the J gene lost 3 bases, with 12 bases spanning the gap. Per germline, CDR1 SGHRS and CDR2 YFSETQ. Material: unsorted PBMCs, obtained 0.5 years after starting antiretroviral therapy. This clonotype was sampled from a woman aged 40 to 50 with HIV. The chain carries TRBV5-1 and TRBJ1-1; D possibly corresponds to TRBD1 (6 bases). CDR3 sequence reads: CASSSSQGYTEAFF. DNA of the CDR3: TGCGCCAGCAGCTCCTCACAGGGATACACTGAAGCTTTCTTT.